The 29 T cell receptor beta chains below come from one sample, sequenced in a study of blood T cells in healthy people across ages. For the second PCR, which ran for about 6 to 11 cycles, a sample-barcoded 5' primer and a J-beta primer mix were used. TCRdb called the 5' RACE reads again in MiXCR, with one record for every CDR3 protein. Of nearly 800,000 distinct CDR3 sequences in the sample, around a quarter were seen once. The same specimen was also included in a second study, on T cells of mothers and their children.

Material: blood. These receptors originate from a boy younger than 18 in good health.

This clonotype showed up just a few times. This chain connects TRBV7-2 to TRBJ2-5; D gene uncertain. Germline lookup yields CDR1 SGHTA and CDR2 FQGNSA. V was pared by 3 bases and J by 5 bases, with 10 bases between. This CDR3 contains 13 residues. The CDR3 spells CASSFGQLETQYF. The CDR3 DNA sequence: TGTGCCAGCAGCTTTGGCCAGTTGGAGACCCAGTACTTC.

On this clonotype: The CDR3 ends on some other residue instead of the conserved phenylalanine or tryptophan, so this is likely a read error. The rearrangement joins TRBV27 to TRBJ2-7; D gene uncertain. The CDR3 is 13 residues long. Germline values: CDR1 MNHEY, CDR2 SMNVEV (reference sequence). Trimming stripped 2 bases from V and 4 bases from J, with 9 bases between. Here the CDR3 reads CASSLTDGYEQYS. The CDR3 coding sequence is TGTGCCAGCAGTTTAACGGACGGTTACGAGCAGTACTCC.

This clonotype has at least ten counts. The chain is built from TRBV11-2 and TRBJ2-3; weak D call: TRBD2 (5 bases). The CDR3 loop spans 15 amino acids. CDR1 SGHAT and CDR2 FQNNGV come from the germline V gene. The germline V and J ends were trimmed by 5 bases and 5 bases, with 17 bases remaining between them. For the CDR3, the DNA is TGTGCCAGCAGCAAACCGGGATCTCTCGAAGATACGCAGTATTTT. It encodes CASSKPGSLEDTQYF.

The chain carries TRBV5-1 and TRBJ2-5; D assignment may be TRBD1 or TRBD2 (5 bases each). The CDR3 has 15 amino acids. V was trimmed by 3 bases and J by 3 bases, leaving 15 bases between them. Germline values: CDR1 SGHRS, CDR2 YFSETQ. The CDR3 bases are TGCGCCAGCAGCTCGGAAGGGACCTTTAAAGAGACCCAGTACTTC. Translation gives CASSSEGTFKETQYF.

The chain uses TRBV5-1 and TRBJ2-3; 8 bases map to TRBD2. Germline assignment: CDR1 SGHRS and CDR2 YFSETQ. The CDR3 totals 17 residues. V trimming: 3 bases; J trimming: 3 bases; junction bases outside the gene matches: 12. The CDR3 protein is CASSSVAGGSATDTQYF. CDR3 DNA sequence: TGCGCCAGCAGCTCGGTGGCGGGAGGATCTGCGACAGATACGCAGTATTTT.

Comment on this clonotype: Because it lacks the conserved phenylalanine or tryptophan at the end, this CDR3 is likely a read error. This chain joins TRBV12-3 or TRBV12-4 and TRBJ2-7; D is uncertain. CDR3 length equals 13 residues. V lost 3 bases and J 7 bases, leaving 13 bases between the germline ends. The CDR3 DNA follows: TGTGCCAGCAGTTTTAGGTACAGCCTGGAGCAGTACCTC. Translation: CASSFRYSLEQYL.

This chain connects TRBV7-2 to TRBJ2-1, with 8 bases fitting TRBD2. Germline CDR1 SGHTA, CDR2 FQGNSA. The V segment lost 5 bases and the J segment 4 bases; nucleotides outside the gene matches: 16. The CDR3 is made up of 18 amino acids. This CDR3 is CASSLPSRISGVYNEQFF. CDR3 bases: TGTGCCAGCAGCCTGCCCTCCCGGATTAGCGGGGTTTACAATGAGCAGTTCTTC.

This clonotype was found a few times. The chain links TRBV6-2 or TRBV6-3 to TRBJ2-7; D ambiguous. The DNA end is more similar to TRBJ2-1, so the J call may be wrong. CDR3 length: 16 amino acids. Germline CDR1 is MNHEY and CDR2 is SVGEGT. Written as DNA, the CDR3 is TGTGCCAGCACTGATGGGTTACATCCCCTGGGGAATGAGCAGTTCTTC. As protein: CASTDGLHPLGNEQFF.

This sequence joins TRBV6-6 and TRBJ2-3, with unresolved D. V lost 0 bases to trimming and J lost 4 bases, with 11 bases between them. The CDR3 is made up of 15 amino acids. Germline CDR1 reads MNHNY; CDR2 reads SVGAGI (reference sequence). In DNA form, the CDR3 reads TGTGCCAGCAGTTACTCCGGCCTAGGCGCAGATACGCAGTATTTT. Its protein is CASSYSGLGADTQYF.

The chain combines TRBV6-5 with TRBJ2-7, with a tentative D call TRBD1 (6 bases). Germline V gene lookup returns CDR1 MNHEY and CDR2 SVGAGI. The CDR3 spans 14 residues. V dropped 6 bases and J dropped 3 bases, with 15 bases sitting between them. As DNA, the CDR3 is TGTGCCAGCAGAAATACCGGGACATTCTACGAGCAGTACTTC. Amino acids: CASRNTGTFYEQYF.

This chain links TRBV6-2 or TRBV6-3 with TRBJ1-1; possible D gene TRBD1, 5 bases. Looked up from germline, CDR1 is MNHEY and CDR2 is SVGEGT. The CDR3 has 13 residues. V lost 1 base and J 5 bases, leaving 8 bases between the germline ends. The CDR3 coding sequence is TGTGCCAGCAGTTACTTCCAGGGAACTGAAGCTTTCTTT. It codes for CASSYFQGTEAFF.

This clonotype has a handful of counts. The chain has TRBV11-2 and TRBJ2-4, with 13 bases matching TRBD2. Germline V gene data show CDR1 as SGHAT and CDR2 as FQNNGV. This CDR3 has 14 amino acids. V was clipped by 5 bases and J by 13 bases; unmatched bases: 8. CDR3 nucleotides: TGTGCCAGCAGCCCAGAACCGGGACTAGCGGGACAGTACTTC. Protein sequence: CASSPEPGLAGQYF.

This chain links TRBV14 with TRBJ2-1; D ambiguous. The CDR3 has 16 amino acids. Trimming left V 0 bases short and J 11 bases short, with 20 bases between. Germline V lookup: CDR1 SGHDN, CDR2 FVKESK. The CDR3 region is CASSQDVGLDSWKQFF. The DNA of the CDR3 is TGTGCCAGCAGCCAAGATGTAGGGCTAGATAGCTGGAAGCAGTTCTTC.

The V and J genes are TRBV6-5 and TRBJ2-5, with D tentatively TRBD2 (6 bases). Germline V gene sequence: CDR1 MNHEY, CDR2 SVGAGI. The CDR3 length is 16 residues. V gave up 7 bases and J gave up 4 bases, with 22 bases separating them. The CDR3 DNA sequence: TGTGCCAGCAACAAAAACTGGGGGGACCCGTTAGAGACCCAGTACTTC. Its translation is CASNKNWGDPLETQYF.

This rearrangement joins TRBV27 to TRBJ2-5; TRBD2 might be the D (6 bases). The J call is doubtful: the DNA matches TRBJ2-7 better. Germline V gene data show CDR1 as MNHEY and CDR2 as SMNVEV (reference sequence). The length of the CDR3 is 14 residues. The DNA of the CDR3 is TGTGCCAGCAGTTCCGACGGAGGGGACTACGAGCAGTACTTC. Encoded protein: CASSSDGGDYEQYF.

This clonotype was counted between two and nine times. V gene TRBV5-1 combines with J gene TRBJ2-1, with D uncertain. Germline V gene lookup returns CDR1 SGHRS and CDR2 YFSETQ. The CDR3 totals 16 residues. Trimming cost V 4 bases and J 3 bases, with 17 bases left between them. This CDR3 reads CASSPNIVGIYNEQFF. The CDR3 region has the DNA TGCGCCAGCAGCCCGAACATCGTAGGAATCTACAATGAGCAGTTCTTC.

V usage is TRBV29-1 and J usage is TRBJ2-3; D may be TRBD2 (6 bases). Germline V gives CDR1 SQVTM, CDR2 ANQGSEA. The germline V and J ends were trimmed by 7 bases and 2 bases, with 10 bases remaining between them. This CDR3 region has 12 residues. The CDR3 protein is CSAGDFTDTQYF. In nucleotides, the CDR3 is TGCAGCGCGGGGGACTTCACAGATACGCAGTATTTT.

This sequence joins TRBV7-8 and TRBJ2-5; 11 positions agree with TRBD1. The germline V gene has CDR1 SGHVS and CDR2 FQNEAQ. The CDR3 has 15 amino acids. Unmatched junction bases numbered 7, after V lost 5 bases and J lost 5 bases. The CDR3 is CASSTGTGGTETQYF. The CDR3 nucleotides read TGTGCCAGCAGCACCGGGACAGGGGGTACGGAGACCCAGTACTTC.

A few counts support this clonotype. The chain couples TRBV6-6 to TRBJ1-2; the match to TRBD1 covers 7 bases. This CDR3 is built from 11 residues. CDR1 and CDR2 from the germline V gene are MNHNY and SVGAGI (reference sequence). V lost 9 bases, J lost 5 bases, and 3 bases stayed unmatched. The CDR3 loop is CASGQEYGYTF. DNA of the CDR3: TGTGCCAGTGGACAGGAATATGGCTACACCTTC.

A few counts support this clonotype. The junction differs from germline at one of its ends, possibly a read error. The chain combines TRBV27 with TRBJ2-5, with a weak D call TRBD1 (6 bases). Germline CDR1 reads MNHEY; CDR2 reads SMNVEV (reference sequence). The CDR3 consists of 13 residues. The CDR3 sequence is CASSWDTQEAQYF. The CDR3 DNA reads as TGTGCCAGCAGTTGGGACACCCAAGAGGCCCAGTACTTC.

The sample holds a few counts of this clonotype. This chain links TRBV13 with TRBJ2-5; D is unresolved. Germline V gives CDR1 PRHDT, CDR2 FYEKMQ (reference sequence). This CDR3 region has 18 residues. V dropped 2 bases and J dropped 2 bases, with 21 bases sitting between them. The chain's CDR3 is CASSLTLGTGTAQETQYF. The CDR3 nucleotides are TGTGCCAGCAGCTTAACCCTGGGAACCGGAACAGCTCAAGAGACCCAGTACTTC.

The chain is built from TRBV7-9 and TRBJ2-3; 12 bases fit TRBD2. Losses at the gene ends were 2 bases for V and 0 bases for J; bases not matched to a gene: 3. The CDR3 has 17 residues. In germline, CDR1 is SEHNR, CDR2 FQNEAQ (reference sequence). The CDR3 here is CASSLRLAGGSTDTQYF. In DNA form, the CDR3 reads TGTGCCAGCAGCTTACGCCTAGCGGGGGGGAGCACAGATACGCAGTATTTT. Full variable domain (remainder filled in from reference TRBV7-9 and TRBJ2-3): DTGVSQNPRHKITKRGQNVTFRCDPISEHNRLYWYRQTLGQGPEFLTYFQNEAQLEKSRLLSDRFSAERPKGSFSTLEIQRTEQGDSAMYLCASSLRLAGGSTDTQYFGPGTRLTVL.

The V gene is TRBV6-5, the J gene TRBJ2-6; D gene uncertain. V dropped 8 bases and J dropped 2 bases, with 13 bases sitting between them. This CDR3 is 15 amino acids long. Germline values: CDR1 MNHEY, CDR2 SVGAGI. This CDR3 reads CASQANRAGANVLTF. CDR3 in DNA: TGTGCCAGCCAGGCGAACAGAGCTGGGGCCAACGTCCTGACTTTC.

This chain's CDR3 is CASSHLGQGFRETQYF. The CDR3 nucleotides are TGTGCCAGCAGCCACCTAGGACAGGGGTTTCGGGAGACCCAGTACTTC. The genes are TRBV7-9 and TRBJ2-5; 9 nucleotides line up with TRBD1. The CDR3 length is 16 residues. The V gene's germline CDR1 is SEHNR and CDR2 FQNEAQ (reference sequence). Losses at the gene ends were 5 bases for V and 5 bases for J; bases not matched to a gene: 12.

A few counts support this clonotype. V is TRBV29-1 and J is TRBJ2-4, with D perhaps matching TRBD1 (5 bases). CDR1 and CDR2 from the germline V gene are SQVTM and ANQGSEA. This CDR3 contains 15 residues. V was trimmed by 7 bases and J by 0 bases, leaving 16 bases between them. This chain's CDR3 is CSGVQELRAKNIQYF. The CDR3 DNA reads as TGCAGCGGTGTACAGGAGCTCCGAGCCAAAAACATTCAGTACTTC. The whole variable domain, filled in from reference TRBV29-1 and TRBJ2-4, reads SAVISQKPSRDICQRGTSLTIQCQVDSQVTMMFWYRQQPGQSLTLIATANQGSEATYESGFVIDKFPISRPNLTFSTLTVSNMSPEDSSIYLCSGVQELRAKNIQYFGAGTRLSVL.

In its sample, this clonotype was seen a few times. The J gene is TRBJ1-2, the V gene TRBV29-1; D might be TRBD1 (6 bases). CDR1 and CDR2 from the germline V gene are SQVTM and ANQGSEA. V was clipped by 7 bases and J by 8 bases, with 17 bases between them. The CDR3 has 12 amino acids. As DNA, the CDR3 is TGCAGCGGCGGGGGGCTGGAGGCGGGCTACACCTTC. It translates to CSGGGLEAGYTF.

The CDR3 sequence: CASSQGALYKQYF. Here the CDR3 DNA reads TGCGCCAGCAGCCAAGGGGCTTTGTACAAGCAGTACTTC. This rearrangement joins TRBV4-3 to TRBJ2-7; D unclear. This CDR3 has 13 amino acids. V lost 1 base and J lost 8, with 12 bases in between. CDR1 LGHNA and CDR2 YSLEER come from the germline V gene.

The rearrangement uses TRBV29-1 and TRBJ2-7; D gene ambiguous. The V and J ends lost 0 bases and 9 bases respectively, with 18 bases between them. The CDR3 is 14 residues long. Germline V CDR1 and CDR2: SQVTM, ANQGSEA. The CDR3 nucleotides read TGCAGCGTTGAAGATCGAAATTTCGGGCCGGGGCAGTACTTC. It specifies CSVEDRNFGPGQYF.

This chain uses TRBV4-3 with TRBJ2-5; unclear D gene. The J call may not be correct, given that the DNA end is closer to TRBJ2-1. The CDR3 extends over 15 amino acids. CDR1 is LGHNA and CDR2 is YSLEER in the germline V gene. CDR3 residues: CASSQDISLSDEQFF. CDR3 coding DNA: TGCGCCAGCAGCCAAGATATATCTTTGAGCGATGAGCAGTTCTTC.